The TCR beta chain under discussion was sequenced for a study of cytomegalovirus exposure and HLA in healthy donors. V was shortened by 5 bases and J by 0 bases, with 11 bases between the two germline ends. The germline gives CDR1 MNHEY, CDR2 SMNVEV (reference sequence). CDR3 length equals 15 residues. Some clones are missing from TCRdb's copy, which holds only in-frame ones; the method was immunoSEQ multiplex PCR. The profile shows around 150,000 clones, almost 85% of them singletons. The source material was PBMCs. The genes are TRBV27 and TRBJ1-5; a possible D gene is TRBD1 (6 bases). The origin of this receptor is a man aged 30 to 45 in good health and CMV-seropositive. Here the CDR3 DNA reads TGTGCCAGCAGTCCGGGACACCTTAGCAATCAGCCCCAGCATTTT. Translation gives CASSPGHLSNQPQHF.